Presented here are 6 T cell receptor beta chains from one specimen sequenced in a study of T cell repertoires in cytomegalovirus infection (dated by TCRdb to the late 2010s). Sequenced using an Illumina HiSeq 1500. The public reads were reprocessed in TCRdb via fastp at Q25 and MiXCR, keeping in-frame beta chains. Each entry is one CDR3 protein sequence, shown with its most common DNA and genes. In all, the sample holds around 210,000 distinct CDR3 sequences, and about 7% of those were seen once. Around 6.5% of the sample rests with the top ten. Sequencing input: PBMCs. The receptors were gathered from a human donor in good health (CMV status not recorded). Some clones in this sample may be carry-over from other donors' samples.

V gene TRBV11-1 combines with J gene TRBJ1-1; D unclear. Trimming took off 2 bases at V and 5 bases at J, with 12 bases between the two ends. Germline values: CDR1 SGHAT, CDR2 FQDESV (reference sequence). The length of the CDR3 is 14 residues. DNA of the CDR3: TGTGCCAGCAGCTTAATCCCGGGTACGACTGAAGCTTTCTTT. Translation: CASSLIPGTTEAFF. Together with reference TRBV11-1 and TRBJ1-1, the CDR3 gives the full variable domain: EAEVAQSPRYKITEKSQAVAFWCDPISGHATLYWYRQILGQGPELLVQFQDESVVDDSQLPKDRFSAERLKGVDSTLKIQPAELGDSAMYLCASSLIPGTTEAFFGQGTRLTVV.

In this sample, this clonotype turned up many times. The chain recombines TRBV2 with TRBJ1-6; 7 bases map to TRBD1. CDR1 SNHLY and CDR2 FYNNEI come from the germline V gene. The CDR3 has 15 residues. Trimming took 8 bases from V and 9 from J; bases not matched to a gene: 13. CDR3 sequence (DNA): TGTGCCAGCGTAAAACCCGGGACAGATGTTTCACCCCTCCACTTT. Translation gives CASVKPGTDVSPLHF.

This clonotype was seen repeatedly, ten times or more. The J gene is TRBJ1-1, the V gene TRBV5-4; no reliable D call. Per germline, CDR1 SGHNT and CDR2 YYREEE (reference sequence). V lost 0 bases and J lost 4, with 10 bases in between. The CDR3 is 14 residues long. The CDR3 nucleotides read TGTGCCAGCAGCTTGGGCGGGAGGAGCACTGAAGCTTTCTTT. Residues: CASSLGGRSTEAFF.

At least ten counts were recorded for this clonotype. The J gene is TRBJ2-5, the V gene TRBV7-2; the D gene is possibly TRBD1 (5 bases). The V and J ends lost 3 bases and 3 bases respectively, with 8 bases between them. Germline lookup yields CDR1 SGHTA and CDR2 FQGNSA. This CDR3 comprises 13 residues. The CDR3 region is CASSFNRKETQYF. The DNA of the CDR3 is TGTGCCAGCAGCTTTAACAGGAAAGAGACCCAGTACTTC.

This clonotype has only a few counts. V is TRBV28 and J is TRBJ1-2, with D unresolved. CDR1 and CDR2 (germline): MDHEN, SYDVKM. The CDR3 spans 11 residues. V lost 4 bases and J 5 bases, leaving 5 bases between the germline ends. CDR3 nucleotides: TGTGCCAGCAGTTCCCTATATGGCTACACCTTC. This encodes CASSSLYGYTF.

A word on this clonotype: This may be a read error: a much more frequent sequence differs by one nucleotide. The V gene is TRBV7-6, the J gene TRBJ2-7; D gene ambiguous. The CDR3 is 12 residues long. Germline V gene sequence: CDR1 SGHVS, CDR2 FNYEAQ. V gave up 5 bases and J gave up 6 bases, with 11 bases separating them. CDR3 sequence reads: CASSPDPREQYF. The DNA of the CDR3 is TGTGCCAGCAGCCCGGACCCACGCGAGCAGTACTTC.